What follows are 10 T cell receptor beta chains derived from one specimen sequenced in a study of CXCR3-negative and CXCR3-positive naive CD8 T cells. Whole-study results and caveats: Hydrophobicity was higher for TRB CDR3s found in CXCR3-positive naive cells than in CXCR3-negative naive cells.

With UMI labels, 5' RACE was used to prepare the TRB cDNA libraries. Following a re-call of the 5' RACE reads, TCRdb has one entry per CDR3 protein and lacks DNA. The sample has around 160,000 distinct CDR3 sequences; the top ten hold about 0.27%. No antigen is known for these receptors. Material: naive CXCR3+ CD8+ T cells from blood. Regarding subset: CD45RO-CCR7+CD27+CD95- naive CD8+ T cells expressing CXCR3 (TNR3+). These receptors all stem from a human donor in good health. Some clones in this sample may be carry-over from other donors' samples.

This sequence joins TRBV5-1 and TRBJ1-2; there is no DNA to check the TCRdb D call of TRBD1. The CDR3 has 15 residues. CDR1 is SGHRS and CDR2 is YFSETQ in the germline V gene. CDR3 region: CASSLGQGVPYGYTF.

V usage is TRBV12-3 or TRBV12-4 and J usage is TRBJ1-5; TCRdb selects TRBD1, and the lack of DNA leaves this call unchecked. The CDR3 extends over 13 amino acids. The CDR3 here is CASSYGAGQPQHF.

This chain uses TRBV7-9 with TRBJ1-1; TCRdb names TRBD1, which stays unverified in the absence of DNA. Germline V gene sequence: CDR1 SEHNR, CDR2 FQNEAQ (reference sequence). The CDR3 totals 14 residues. The CDR3 is CASSPPSGLGEAFF.

V gene TRBV2 combines with J gene TRBJ2-7; as DNA is missing, the TRBD2 call by TCRdb cannot be tested. Germline CDR1 is SNHLY and CDR2 is FYNNEI. The length of the CDR3 is 13 residues. The CDR3 sequence is CATTRTSYYEQYF. Complete variable domain (other parts from reference TRBV2 and TRBJ2-7): EPEVTQTPSHQVTQMGQEVILRCVPISNHLYFYWYRQILGQKVEFLVSFYNNEISEKSEIFDDQFSVERPDGSNFTLKIRSTKLEDSAMYFCATTRTSYYEQYFGPGTRLTVT.

V is TRBV10-2 and J is TRBJ2-2. The germline V gene encodes CDR1 WSHSY and CDR2 SAAADI. The CDR3 contains 11 residues. CDR3 protein: CASRYTGELFF.

The rearrangement uses TRBV20-1 and TRBJ2-7; there is no DNA to check the TCRdb D call of TRBD1. This CDR3 spans 13 amino acids. Per the germline V gene, CDR1 is DFQATT and CDR2 is SNEGSKA (reference sequence). This chain's CDR3 is CSARTGQSYEQYF.

V and J are TRBV7-8 and TRBJ1-5; TCRdb's D call, TRBD1, is unchecked because there is no DNA. Germline V CDR1 and CDR2: SGHVS, FQNEAQ. The CDR3 covers 16 residues. The CDR3 loop reads CASSLSGRLGNQPQHF.

The J gene is TRBJ1-1, the V gene TRBV21-1; TCRdb indicates TRBD1, and absent DNA this call remains unverified. TRBV21-1 is noted as a pseudogene. The CDR3 totals 17 residues. The CDR3 loop is CASSKGSQGTVVTEAFF.

This rearrangement joins TRBV5-1 to TRBJ2-1; the D call from TCRdb, TRBD1, cannot be confirmed without DNA. This CDR3 is 17 amino acids long. Germline lookup yields CDR1 SGHRS and CDR2 YFSETQ. CDR3 sequence reads: CASSPSTGGFSYNEQFF.

This chain connects TRBV10-3 to TRBJ1-3. Per the germline V gene, CDR1 is ENHRY and CDR2 is SYGVKD. CDR3 size: 13 residues. The CDR3 here is CAISETTENTIYF.